The rows below give T cell receptor beta chains drawn from one sample of a study of cytomegalovirus exposure and HLA in healthy donors. Sequencing used immunoSEQ multiplex PCR; TCRdb keeps in-frame clones, though not all of them. The profile covers 130,000 to 150,000 clones, with roughly 81% appearing a single time and 1.4% taken by the ten largest. Sequencing was performed on PBMCs. These receptors were obtained from a woman between 25 and 40 years old in good health and CMV-seronegative. The conserved cysteine and the conserved F or W are not part of the CDR3 here. The order of the fields is J gene, V gene, CDR3 protein.

TRBJ1-6,TRBV5-1,ASSLSGQGGNSPLH
TRBJ1-5,TRBV6-6,ASSGQGRIQPQH
TRBJ1-1,TRBV9,ASTLSLNTEAF
TRBJ2-7,TRBV5-4,ASRPDRAQGEQY
TRBJ2-3,TRBV5-6,ASSFLGDSVTDTQY
TRBJ2-1,TRBV2,ASSERTRNEQF
TRBJ2-5,TRBV2,ASSESQRGVQETQY
TRBJ2-5,TRBV5-6,ASSFAGTERAQY
TRBJ2-1,TRBV7-3,ASSAVSGADNEQF
TRBJ2-7,TRBV4-3,ASSQGLAGAYEQY
TRBJ1-6,TRBV2,ASSEGGSPSVGLH
TRBJ1-5,TRBV6-1,ASSEPGLNFNQPQH
TRBJ2-1,TRBV30,AWSVTGGGSEF
TRBJ1-2,TRBV2,ASSPDRAYGYT
TRBJ1-5,TRBV7-6,ASSLDNHQPQH
TRBJ1-2,TRBV10-1,ASSEYRPFSA
TRBJ1-1,TRBV4-1,ASSPRGQGLAEAF
TRBJ1-1,TRBV10-3,AISPGMDTEAF
TRBJ1-2,TRBV5-1,ASAGNYGYT
TRBJ1-2,TRBV7-9,ASSTGGQGVGYT
TRBJ1-6,TRBV2,ASKGQGNSPLH
TRBJ1-6,TRBV5-1,ASSLAGQGGSPLH